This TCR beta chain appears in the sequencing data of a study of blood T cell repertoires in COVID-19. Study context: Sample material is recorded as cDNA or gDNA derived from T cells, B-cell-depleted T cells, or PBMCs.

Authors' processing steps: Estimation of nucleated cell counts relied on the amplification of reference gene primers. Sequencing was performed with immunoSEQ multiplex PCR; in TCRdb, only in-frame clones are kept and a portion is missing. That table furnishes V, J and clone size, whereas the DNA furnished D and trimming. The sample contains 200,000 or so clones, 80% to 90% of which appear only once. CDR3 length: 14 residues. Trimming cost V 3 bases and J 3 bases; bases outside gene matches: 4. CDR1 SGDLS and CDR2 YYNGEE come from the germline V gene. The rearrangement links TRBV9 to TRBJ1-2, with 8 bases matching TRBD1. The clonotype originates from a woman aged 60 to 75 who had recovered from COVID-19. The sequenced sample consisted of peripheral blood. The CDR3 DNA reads TGTGCCAGCAGCGAGAGGGGACAGGACTATGGCTACACCTTC. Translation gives CASSERGQDYGYTF.